This T cell receptor (beta chain) was sequenced during a study of regulatory T cells in long-lasting Graves disease. Findings of the study overall: Patients with persistent Graves' had lower TCR diversity than newly diagnosed patients.

Specified time point: newly diagnosed GD, antithyroid drugs for less than 3 months. The TCR library was prepared using RNA isolated from PBMCs. This CDR3 comprises 15 residues. The J segment lost 2 bases and the V segment lost 6 bases, leaving 6 bases of the junction unmatched. The germline V gene encodes CDR1 ENHRY and CDR2 SYGVKD. Both iRepertoire HTBI primers and Arm-PCR of CDR3 regions were used to build the TCR beta libraries. MiXCR, run by TCRdb on the multiplex PCR reads, gives a single entry per CDR3 protein. The sample consists of approximately 390,000 distinct CDR3 sequences, about 16% of them appearing once. For this clonotype: The antigen is unknown.

The sample was also reused in another study, on T cells in Graves' hyperthyroidism and ophthalmopathy. This second report adds: TCR CDR3 regions were first amplified by RT-PCR with HTBI primers.

Specimen: peripheral blood mononuclear cells (PBMCs), collected at new diagnosis, from a patient treated with antithyroid drugs. The chain couples TRBV10-3 to TRBJ2-7; 11 bases are a match to TRBD1. This clonotype was obtained from a woman aged 18-35 years with Graves disease. DNA of the CDR3: TGTGCCATCAGCACTCCGGGACAGGGGGCCTACGAGCAGTACTTC. Translating gives CAISTPGQGAYEQYF.